These T cell receptor beta chains were read from a single sample in a study of beta chain features in type 1 diabetes. The data were produced by immunoSEQ multiplex PCR, yet TCRdb's version contains in-frame clones alone and is incomplete. Here the sample spans 25,000 to 30,000 clones, roughly 56% being singletons. Sequencing was carried out using Tregs from blood. These receptors were obtained from a woman younger than 30 with type 1 diabetes. The CDR3 runs from the conserved cysteine through the conserved F or W. The D gene is left open where the match is weak. The size of a clone is reported for some rows only, either as once, few or many, or as a class for expanded clones.

d_call clone_size j_call v_call cdr3_aa cdr3_nt
TRBD1 NA TRBJ1-5 TRBV19 CASKGASHQPQHF TGTGCCAGTAAGGGGGCTTCACATCAGCCCCAGCATTTT
NA few TRBJ2-5 TRBV7-2 CASSYRQVQETQYF TGTGCCAGCAGCTACCGACAGGTACAAGAGACCCAGTACTTC
NA NA TRBJ2-1 TRBV18 CASSPGELRGREQFF TGTGCCAGCTCACCAGGCGAATTAAGAGGGAGGGAGCAGTTCTTC
TRBD1 NA TRBJ2-3 TRBV5-1 CASRLDRGLVADTQYF TGCGCCAGCAGACTGGACAGGGGCCTAGTCGCAGATACGCAGTATTTT
NA few TRBJ2-3 TRBV30 CAWSIGGTDTQYF TGTGCCTGGAGTATAGGGGGAACAGATACGCAGTATTTT
NA NA TRBJ2-2 TRBV2 CASTVATTGGELFF TGTGCCAGCACCGTTGCGACGACGGGCGGGGAGCTGTTTTTT
NA NA TRBJ2-7 TRBV9 CASSRDRFNEQYF TGTGCCAGCAGCCGAGACAGATTCAACGAGCAGTACTTC
TRBD2 few TRBJ2-7 TRBV9 CASSVAEGLAAPPYEQYF TGTGCCAGCAGCGTAGCAGAGGGACTAGCGGCACCTCCCTACGAGCAGTACTTC
TRBD2 NA TRBJ2-2 TRBV4-1 CASSHHGRTGELFF TGCGCCAGCAGCCACCACGGGAGGACCGGGGAGCTGTTTTTT
TRBD2 NA TRBJ2-1 TRBV29-1 CSGLAGYNEQFF TGCAGCGGACTAGCGGGGTACAATGAGCAGTTCTTC
NA NA TRBJ2-3 TRBV4-1 CASSQAGATDTQYF TGCGCCAGCAGCCAAGCGGGAGCCACAGATACGCAGTATTTT
NA NA TRBJ1-3 TRBV6-6 CASNNRAGNTIYF TGTGCCAGCAATAACAGGGCTGGAAACACCATATATTTT
TRBD2 few TRBJ2-2 TRBV30 CAWSRLAGVTGELFF TGTGCCTGGAGTCGACTAGCGGGAGTAACTGGGGAGCTGTTTTTT
TRBD2 NA TRBJ2-3 TRBV5-6 CASSWASGSTDTQYF TGTGCCAGCAGCTGGGCTAGCGGAAGCACAGATACGCAGTATTTT
NA NA TRBJ2-7 TRBV19 CASSDPGLGVYEQYF TGTGCCAGTAGCGACCCGGGACTGGGAGTCTACGAGCAGTACTTC
NA NA TRBJ2-7 TRBV7-9 CASSLDLSYEQYF TGTGCCAGCAGCTTAGACTTATCCTACGAGCAGTACTTC
NA few TRBJ2-3 TRBV18 CASSPPGRDTQYF TGTGCCAGCTCACCTCCCGGGAGAGATACGCAGTATTTT
TRBD2 NA TRBJ2-3 TRBV23-1 CASSQSPSSSSGRAWDTQYF TGCGCCAGCAGTCAATCGCCCTCCTCTTCTAGCGGGAGGGCCTGGGATACGCAGTATTTT
TRBD1 NA TRBJ2-1 TRBV7-9 CASSLASNIGQGAYEQFF TGTGCCAGCAGCTTAGCGAGTAATATAGGACAGGGGGCTTATGAGCAGTTCTTC
NA NA TRBJ2-1 TRBV28 CASSSPNGDNEQFF TGTGCCAGCAGTTCTCCAAATGGAGACAATGAGCAGTTCTTC
TRBD1 NA TRBJ1-2 TRBV5-5 CASSFTGTAYGYTF TGTGCCAGCAGCTTCACCGGGACAGCTTATGGCTACACCTTC
NA NA TRBJ1-5 TRBV16 CASSQSRLRARVGGQPQHF TGTGCCAGCAGCCAATCTAGATTGAGGGCTCGAGTTGGAGGTCAGCCCCAGCATTTT
NA NA TRBJ1-2 TRBV15 CATSRDPHPRVNYGYTF TGTGCCACCAGCAGAGATCCCCATCCCAGGGTAAACTATGGCTACACCTTC
NA NA TRBJ2-3 TRBV4-2 CASGRDIGADTQYF TGTGCCAGCGGCCGGGACATCGGCGCGGATACGCAGTATTTT
TRBD2 few TRBJ2-1 TRBV7-3 CASSLLREGGEQFF TGTGCCAGCAGCTTATTACGGGAGGGAGGTGAGCAGTTCTTC
TRBD1 NA TRBJ1-6 TRBV9 CASSGQGAGSPLHF TGTGCCAGCAGCGGACAGGGGGCGGGTTCACCCCTCCACTTT
NA few TRBJ1-1 TRBV30 CAWIRQANTEAFF TGTGCCTGGATACGACAGGCGAACACTGAAGCTTTCTTT
NA NA TRBJ2-2 TRBV28 CASSRGTYTGELFF TGTGCCAGCAGCCGCGGGACGTATACCGGGGAGCTGTTTTTT
TRBD2 once TRBJ2-5 TRBV9 CASSVGLAGMETQYF TGTGCCAGCAGCGTAGGGTTAGCGGGAATGGAGACCCAGTACTTC
NA NA TRBJ2-5 TRBV9 CASSVTGTGKETQYF TGTGCCAGCAGCGTCACCGGGACTGGTAAAGAGACCCAGTACTTC
TRBD2 few TRBJ2-1 TRBV27 CARNRGEREGKNEQFF TGTGCCAGGAACCGAGGGGAGCGGGAGGGCAAAAATGAGCAGTTCTTC
TRBD2 NA TRBJ2-2 TRBV27 CASRTASGLRNTGELFF TGTGCCAGCAGAACGGCTAGCGGGTTAAGGAACACCGGGGAGCTGTTTTTT
NA NA TRBJ2-7 TRBV5-1 CASSLGAASGEQYF TGCGCCAGCAGCTTGGGCGCGGCATCCGGCGAGCAGTACTTC
TRBD2 few TRBJ2-2 TRBV28 CASSPIAGGPGELFF TGTGCCAGCTCTCCCATAGCGGGAGGGCCGGGGGAGCTGTTTTTT
NA NA TRBJ2-4 TRBV7-3 CASSLEGAGSLAKNIQYF TGTGCCAGCAGCTTGGAGGGGGCGGGATCGCTAGCCAAAAACATTCAGTACTTC
TRBD2 few TRBJ2-5 TRBV29-1 CSVEGTRGETQYF TGCAGCGTTGAGGGGACTAGAGGAGAGACCCAGTACTTC
TRBD1 once TRBJ2-4 TRBV6-6 CASSPRQGKNIQYF TGTGCCAGCAGTCCGAGACAGGGAAAAAACATTCAGTACTTC
NA few TRBJ1-4 TRBV10-1 CASREGGAATNEKLFF TGCGCCAGCAGGGAAGGAGGGGCTGCAACTAATGAAAAACTGTTTTTT
TRBD2 NA TRBJ2-1 TRBV4-3 CASSQGLRLAGEQFF TGCGCCAGCAGCCAAGGGCTTCGGCTAGCGGGAGAGCAGTTCTTC
NA few TRBJ2-7 TRBV5-1 CASSLGTVSYEQYF TGCGCCAGCAGCTTGGGGACAGTCTCCTACGAGCAGTACTTC
TRBD1 NA TRBJ2-1 TRBV5-1 CASSLGQGAGAQFF TGCGCCAGCAGCCTGGGACAGGGGGCTGGAGCGCAGTTCTTC
NA NA TRBJ1-1 TRBV28 CASSLGERGTEAFF TGTGCCAGCAGCCTAGGGGAAAGAGGAACTGAAGCTTTCTTT
TRBD1 NA TRBJ1-4 TRBV5-1 CASSSGTGGSANEKLFF TGCGCCAGCAGCTCCGGGACAGGGGGCTCGGCTAATGAAAAACTGTTTTTT
TRBD1 few TRBJ1-1 TRBV29-1 CSVEGQVEAFF TGCAGCGTTGAGGGACAGGTTGAAGCTTTCTTT
NA once TRBJ2-7 TRBV28 CASSFFGGLPEGSGEQYF TGTGCCAGCAGTTTTTTCGGGGGACTTCCCGAGGGGAGCGGCGAGCAGTACTTC
TRBD2 NA TRBJ2-1 TRBV19 CASRRGRGGSGESYNEQFF TGTGCCAGTAGAAGGGGCAGGGGCGGTAGCGGGGAGTCCTACAATGAGCAGTTCTTC
TRBD1 NA TRBJ2-7 TRBV6-1 CAGGDRPYEQYF TGTGCCGGCGGGGACAGGCCCTACGAGCAGTACTTC
TRBD1 NA TRBJ1-5 TRBV7-2 CASNGQGGIDQPQHF TGTGCCAGCAACGGACAGGGTGGAATTGATCAGCCCCAGCATTTT
TRBD1 NA TRBJ1-1 TRBV7-2 CASSRRDSSVMNTEAFF TGTGCCAGCAGCCGTAGGGACAGCTCGGTCATGAACACTGAAGCTTTCTTT
TRBD1 NA TRBJ1-5 TRBV7-2 CASSFRQGGNQPQHF TGTGCCAGCAGCTTCCGACAGGGCGGCAATCAGCCCCAGCATTTT
NA NA TRBJ1-1 TRBV18 CASSPGHLNTEAFF TGTGCCAGCTCACCCGGACACCTGAACACTGAAGCTTTCTTT
NA few TRBJ1-2 TRBV7-2 CASSFFSSNGYTF TGTGCCAGCAGCTTCTTTAGCAGCAATGGCTACACCTTC
TRBD2 NA TRBJ2-1 TRBV5-4 CASSPGGAGGRDEQFF TGTGCCAGCAGCCCCGGGGGAGCGGGGGGGCGGGATGAGCAGTTCTTC
NA few TRBJ2-5 TRBV5-1 CASSLVRTHDLQETQYF TGCGCCAGCAGCTTGGTAAGGACTCACGACCTACAAGAGACCCAGTACTTC